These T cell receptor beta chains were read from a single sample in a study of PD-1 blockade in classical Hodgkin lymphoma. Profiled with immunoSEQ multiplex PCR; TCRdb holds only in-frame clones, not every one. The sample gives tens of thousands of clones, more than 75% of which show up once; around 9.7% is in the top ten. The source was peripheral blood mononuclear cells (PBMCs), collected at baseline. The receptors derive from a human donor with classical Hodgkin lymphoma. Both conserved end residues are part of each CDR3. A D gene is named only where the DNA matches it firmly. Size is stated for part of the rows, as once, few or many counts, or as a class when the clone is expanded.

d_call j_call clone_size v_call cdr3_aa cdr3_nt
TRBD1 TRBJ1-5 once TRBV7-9 CASGMADRLLQPQHF TGTGCCAGCGGCATGGCGGACAGGTTGCTTCAGCCCCAGCATTTT
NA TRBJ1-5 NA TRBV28 CASSLVRGAFGNQPQHF TGTGCCAGCAGTTTGGTCCGAGGGGCGTTTGGCAATCAGCCCCAGCATTTT
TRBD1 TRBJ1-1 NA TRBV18 CASSPGTGGTEAFF TGTGCCAGCTCACCAGGGACAGGAGGCACTGAAGCTTTCTTT
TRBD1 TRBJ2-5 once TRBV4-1 CASSQADRDQETQYF TGCGCCAGCAGCCAAGCAGACAGGGACCAAGAGACCCAGTACTTC
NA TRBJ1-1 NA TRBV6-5 CATRTAFNMNTEAFF TGTGCCACCAGGACAGCGTTTAATATGAACACTGAAGCTTTCTTT
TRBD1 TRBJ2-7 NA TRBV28 CASDRGGSYEQYF TGTGCCAGCGACAGGGGGGGCTCCTACGAGCAGTACTTC
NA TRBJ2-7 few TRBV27 CASSAYEQYF TGTGCCAGCAGTGCCTACGAGCAGTACTTC
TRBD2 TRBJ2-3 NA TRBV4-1 CASSHEASGGDTQYF TGCGCCAGCAGCCACGAGGCTAGCGGGGGGGATACGCAGTATTTT
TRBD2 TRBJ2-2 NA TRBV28 CASRPTGLVIAGELFF TGTGCCAGCAGACCTACGGGACTAGTGATCGCCGGGGAGCTGTTTTTT
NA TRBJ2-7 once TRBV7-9 CASSPPGSPYEQYF TGTGCCAGCAGCCCCCCCGGTAGCCCTTACGAGCAGTACTTC
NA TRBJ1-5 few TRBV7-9 CASSLDSNQPQHF TGTGCCAGCAGCTTGGATAGCAATCAGCCCCAGCATTTT
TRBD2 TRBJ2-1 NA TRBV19 CASSMDLLAGGWHEQFF TGTGCCAGTAGTATGGATCTACTAGCGGGAGGTTGGCATGAGCAGTTCTTC
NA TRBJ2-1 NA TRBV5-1 CASSLVPLPHTHNEQFF TGCGCCAGCAGCTTGGTGCCGCTCCCCCATACTCACAATGAGCAGTTCTTC
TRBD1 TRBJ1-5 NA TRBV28 CASSSGTAYNQPQHF TGTGCCAGCAGTTCCGGGACAGCCTATAATCAGCCCCAGCATTTT
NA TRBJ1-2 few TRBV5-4 CASSPFDRTNYGYTF TGTGCCAGCAGCCCCTTTGACAGAACTAACTATGGCTACACCTTC
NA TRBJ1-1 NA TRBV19 CASRRQLNTEAFF TGTGCCAGTAGACGTCAGCTGAACACTGAAGCTTTCTTT
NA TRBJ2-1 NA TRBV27 CASNIGSVTGEQFF TGTGCCAGCAATATCGGGTCCGTGACGGGTGAGCAGTTCTTC
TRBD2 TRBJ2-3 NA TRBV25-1 CASSNREGPDTQYF TGTGCCAGCAGTAATCGGGAGGGCCCAGATACGCAGTATTTT
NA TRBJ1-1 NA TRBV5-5 CASSQEALEAFF TGTGCCAGCAGTCAAGAAGCCCTTGAAGCTTTCTTT
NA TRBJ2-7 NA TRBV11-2 CASSFGAPYYEQYF TGTGCCAGCAGCTTTGGCGCCCCATACTACGAGCAGTACTTC
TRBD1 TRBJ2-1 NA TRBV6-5 CASSLGQFYNEQFF TGTGCCAGCAGTTTGGGACAGTTTTACAATGAGCAGTTCTTC
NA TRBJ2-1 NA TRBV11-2 CASSLDLAPINYNEQFF TGTGCCAGCAGCTTAGATCTGGCCCCCATAAACTACAATGAGCAGTTCTTC
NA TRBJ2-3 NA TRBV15 CATSRDLGSVDTQYF TGTGCCACCAGCAGAGATCTGGGAAGCGTTGATACGCAGTATTTT
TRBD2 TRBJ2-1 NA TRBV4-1 CASSQAGLAGNPSSYNEQFF TGCGCCAGCAGCCAAGCGGGACTAGCGGGAAATCCCAGCTCCTACAATGAGCAGTTCTTC